Below are 5 T cell receptor beta chains sequenced from a single sample in a study of blood T cell repertoires in COVID-19 (dated by TCRdb to 2018 to 2020). Receptors were amplified or captured by the immunoSEQ multiplex PCR assay. TCRdb provides this immuneACCESS table in a form limited to in-frame rearrangements. Some clones are lacking; in checked studies, under half of them reflect an unresolved V gene, and why the rest are absent is not known. Across this sample there are 150,000 to 200,000 clones, with approximately 90% seen only once. About 26% of the sample is taken by the ten largest. The specimen sequenced was peripheral blood. The receptors here all came from a man aged 55-75 years with acute or convalescent COVID-19.

Written as DNA, the CDR3 is TGTGCCAGCAGTCAAGGGACAGGGGATGGCTACACCTTC. Translation gives CASSQGTGDGYTF. The chain uses TRBV6-6 and TRBJ1-2, with 10 bases lining up with TRBD1. V was pared by 5 bases and J by 6 bases, with 3 bases of the junction left unmatched. Germline assignment: CDR1 MNHNY and CDR2 SVGAGI (reference sequence). The CDR3 has 13 residues.

The V and J genes are TRBV6-6 and TRBJ1-2; perhaps TRBD1 as D (5 bases). The V gene's germline CDR1 is MNHNY and CDR2 SVGAGI (reference sequence). Trimming pared 7 bases from V and 8 bases from J, leaving 23 bases between. The CDR3 sequence is 15 residues long. This chain's CDR3 is CASIEAGWIMGGYTF. The DNA of the CDR3 is TGTGCCAGCATCGAGGCAGGGTGGATTATGGGCGGCTACACCTTC.

The V and J genes are TRBV29-1 and TRBJ1-1; 11 nucleotides match TRBD1. CDR1 and CDR2 from the germline V gene are SQVTM and ANQGSEA. Trimming took 7 bases from V and 2 from J; bases not matched to a gene: 9. The CDR3 covers 15 residues. The DNA of the CDR3 is TGCAGCGCCAGTGTAGGGACAGGGGGTAACACTGAAGCTTTCTTT. Its protein product is CSASVGTGGNTEAFF. Full variable domain (rest looked up from reference TRBV29-1 and TRBJ1-1): SAVISQKPSRDICQRGTSLTIQCQVDSQVTMMFWYRQQPGQSLTLIATANQGSEATYESGFVIDKFPISRPNLTFSTLTVSNMSPEDSSIYLCSASVGTGGNTEAFFGQGTRLTVV.

This chain uses TRBV5-1 with TRBJ1-2; a weak D match, TRBD1 (5 bases). The CDR3 contains 13 residues. Trimming cost V 0 bases and J 5 bases, with 8 bases left between them. In germline, CDR1 is SGHRS, CDR2 YFSETQ. CDR3 in DNA: TGCGCCAGCAGCTTGGCGAAGGGGTATGGCTACACCTTC. Its translation is CASSLAKGYGYTF.

V gene TRBV30 combines with J gene TRBJ1-2; unclear D gene. This CDR3 contains 13 residues. Germline CDR1 reads GTSNPN; CDR2 reads SVGIG (reference sequence). V gave up 0 bases and J gave up 2 bases, with 7 bases separating them. The DNA for the CDR3 is TGTGCCTGGAGTGTTGCAGGCAACTATGGCTACACCTTC. Amino acids: CAWSVAGNYGYTF.